Described below is a single TCR beta chain sequence and its context. Its antigen is unknown. The sample belongs to a study of cytomegalovirus exposure and HLA in healthy donors. Findings and caveats of the study: There were some V segments, including TRBV6-2 and TRBV6-3, excluded as indistinguishable.

The CDR3 consists of 14 residues. Germline V gene data show CDR1 as SNHLY and CDR2 as FYNNEI. The V segment lost 5 bases and the J segment 4 bases; nucleotides outside the gene matches: 5. Both 60 Vbeta primers and 13 Jbeta primers went into the PCR. Profiled with immunoSEQ multiplex PCR; TCRdb holds only in-frame clones, not every one. The sample records around 120,000 clones, over 60% being singletons. This receptor was identified in a man aged 30 to 39 in good health and CMV-seropositive. The chain links TRBV2 to TRBJ1-5; 7 bases map to TRBD1. The sample taken for sequencing was PBMCs. CDR3 protein: CASSKQGRNQPQHF. CDR3 DNA: TGTGCCAGCAGTAAACAGGGGCGAAATCAGCCCCAGCATTTT.